This T cell receptor (beta chain) was captured in a study of neurological immune-mediated disorders (dated by TCRdb to about 2019). With regard to the full study: Of the 35 or so multiple sclerosis patients, around 31 had relapsing-remitting MS and 3 had secondary progressive MS. The study compared peripheral blood TCR-beta repertoires of HTLV-I-associated myelopathy (HAM/TSP) patients, multiple sclerosis patients and healthy controls using UMI-based sequencing. The approximately 110 TCR-beta libraries included longitudinal samples, technical triplicates and paired sorted CD4+ and CD8+ T-cell subsets alongside PBMC samples. Each longitudinal HAM/TSP and healthy donor was sampled at 3 time-points spaced at about 3-45 month intervals. The cohort comprised about 68 subjects: about 14 HAM/TSP patients, 35 or so multiple sclerosis patients and approximately 20 healthy controls.

V is clipped by 0 bases and J by 6 bases, and the sequence between their germline boundaries is 15 bases long. The germline V gene specifies MGHRA as CDR1 and YSYEKL as CDR2. There are 15 amino acids in the CDR3, from cysteine to phenylalanine inclusive. Just CDR3 DNA is preserved here, 45 bases in frame from base 1. Points the paper makes about the study in general: The highest TCR clonal expansion was observed in HAM/TSP patients, whereas the lowest was observed in MS patients, even when compared with healthy controls. No association of the MS cluster with clinical or MRI features was observed, and the need for larger cohorts was stated by the authors. No identical CDR3 amino acid sequences were found to be shared among expanded clones across subjects, suggesting that TCR-beta repertoires were private in all groups. Repertoires from 18 of 34 MS patients were grouped by phylogenetic analysis into a cluster of related CDR3 sequences, suggesting a possible repertoire-level signature.

Per the publication, the time point label means: longitudinal time-point 2. For the unsorted PBMC libraries, 2 million PBMCs were stored in RNAlater at -80 degrees C until RNA extraction and were used to generate the libraries. The multiple sclerosis patients were enrolled in a US clinical protocol that evaluated disease progression with magnetic resonance imaging. PBMCs were separated from peripheral blood using Ficoll-Hypaque density gradient centrifugation and then cryopreserved in liquid nitrogen. cDNA was synthesized by template-switch 5'RACE using a primer carrying a 10-nucleotide random unique molecular identifier by which each TCR transcript was tagged. Each sequencing run produced over 190 million TCR-beta sequences covering 15-18 subjects. Total RNA was extracted with the RNeasy kit. Using the KAPA Real-time Library Amplification kit, TCR-beta VDJ regions were amplified with primers for the TCR constant region and the 5'RACE anchor. A first PCR added sample indexes and Illumina adaptors, and a second PCR then raised library yield. After Ampure bead purification, the TCR product of roughly 650 bp was size-selected on a 2% E-gel SizeSelection system. Before pooling, library quality was assessed on a Bioanalyzer, concentration was determined with Qubit, and library quantification was performed with the Kapa Library Quantification kit. Libraries were sequenced paired-end 2 x 150 bp on an Illumina HiSeq 2500. To increase sequence diversity, roughly 24-31% phiX was spiked into each library pool. Turning to the authors' computational methods: Quality-filtered reads were processed with the UMI-based MiGEC pipeline, which removed over 75% of raw TCR sequences during error correction. VDJ genes were aligned to IMGT germline references, and clonotypes were defined by unique CDR3 amino acid sequence plus V-J genes. Clonal expansion, Shannon diversity and CDR3 relatedness were evaluated with VDJtools (CalcPairwiseDistances, ClusterSamples), while phylogenetic trees were built in CLCbio workbench. Expanded clones were defined as having at least 8 unique UMIs, based on coefficient-of-variation modelling across technical triplicates. The raw public data were reprocessed by TCRdb itself: fastp quality trimming at Q25, MiXCR clonotype calling, in-frame beta chains only. All rows with the same CDR3 protein become a single entry with the most common DNA and genes. V and J calls and clone size were set by TCRdb, not the authors. This sample has 80,000 to 100,000 distinct CDR3 sequences in its table, and nearly 6% of those were observed once. In total, the top ten clones hold 7.9% of the sample.

This clonotype was seen ten or more times. It lacks a known antigen. No per-base quality is available; no much larger clone lies one base away. This clonotype originated in an older woman with multiple sclerosis. In this chain, TRBV4-1 is recombined with TRBJ2-7; the D gene is perhaps TRBD1, from 5 matching bases. The source material was PBMCs. Here the CDR3 is given as CASSQESWQGGEQYF. The nucleotides read TGCGCCAGCAGCCAAGAGAGCTGGCAGGGTGGCGAGCAGTACTTC.